Listed here are 26 T cell receptor beta chains from one sample, sequenced in a study of graft-versus-host responses after intestinal transplantation. Profiling relied on immunoSEQ multiplex PCR, and the TCRdb table lists in-frame clones only, not all of them. The sample lists fewer than 150,000 clones, about 92% occurring once. The antigens these receptors bind are not known. The material was unstimulated CD4+ T cells sorted from spleen or lymph node cells, obtained before intestinal transplant. The receptor source for this set is a human donor who received an intestinal transplant.

The rearrangement links TRBV29-1 to TRBJ1-2; TRBD1 aligns across 9 bases. This CDR3 has 12 residues. Germline assignment: CDR1 SQVTM and CDR2 ANQGSEA. Trimming took 5 bases from V and 5 from J; bases not matched to a gene: 3. The CDR3 nucleotides read TGCAGCGTTAAAGGACAGGGGTATGGCTACACCTTC. Residues: CSVKGQGYGYTF.

The chain employs TRBV6-5 and TRBJ1-1; a possible D gene is TRBD1 (5 bases). There are 14 residues in the CDR3. Germline V gene data show CDR1 as MNHEY and CDR2 as SVGAGI. Trimming shortened V by 2 bases and J by 4 bases, and 11 bases separated the two germline ends. CDR3 sequence reads: CASSYQGTATEAFF. CDR3 DNA sequence: TGTGCCAGCAGTTACCAAGGGACGGCCACTGAAGCTTTCTTT.

The chain links TRBV18 to TRBJ1-2, with D perhaps matching TRBD1 (5 bases). Trimming removed 4 bases from V and 6 bases from J, with 15 bases in between. The germline V gene has CDR1 KGHSH and CDR2 LQKENI. The CDR3 is 14 residues long. The CDR3: CASSQRDLGNGYTF. The CDR3 DNA sequence: TGTGCCAGCTCACAACGGGACCTAGGGAATGGCTACACCTTC.

The chain combines TRBV27 with TRBJ2-3; D uncertain. Trimming shortened V by 9 bases and J by 2 bases, and 12 bases separated the two germline ends. The CDR3 is made up of 13 amino acids. Germline CDR1 is MNHEY and CDR2 is SMNVEV (reference sequence). The CDR3 spells CASTRQITDTQYF. The CDR3 coding sequence is TGTGCCAGTACAAGGCAAATCACAGATACGCAGTATTTT.

The chain is built from TRBV4-1 and TRBJ2-7; D perhaps matches TRBD2 (6 bases). From germline, CDR1 is MGHRA and CDR2 YSYEKL. The CDR3 is 18 amino acids. Trimming stripped 4 bases from V and 3 bases from J, with 25 bases between. The CDR3 is CASSPSGRAESLYYEQYF. DNA for the CDR3: TGCGCCAGCAGCCCCAGCGGGCGGGCTGAGTCCCTATACTACGAGCAGTACTTC.

The CDR3 is CASSQQGAGTEAFF. The CDR3 nucleotides read TGTGCCAGCAGCCAACAGGGGGCAGGTACTGAAGCTTTCTTT. The chain uses TRBV14 and TRBJ1-1; 8 bases match TRBD1. The CDR3 loop spans 14 amino acids. CDR1 SGHDN and CDR2 FVKESK come from the germline V gene. The ends lost 2 bases at V and 5 bases at J; junction bases unmatched: 4.

The CDR3 loop is CASSEGGRGFYNSPLHF. The CDR3 bases are TGTGCCAGCAGTGAAGGGGGTAGGGGGTTCTATAATTCACCCCTCCACTTT. The chain carries TRBV6-1 and TRBJ1-6, with a tentative D call TRBD1 (6 bases). The CDR3 consists of 17 residues. Germline V CDR1 and CDR2: MNHNS, SASEGT. With 1 base removed from V and 3 bases from J, the gap between germline ends came to 13 bases.

As for this clone: Relative to the germline gene, one junction end is altered; a read error may explain this. The chain uses TRBV11-2 and TRBJ1-5, with D unclear. The CDR3 has 19 residues. Germline V gene data show CDR1 as SGHAT and CDR2 as FQNNGV. The CDR3 DNA reads as TGTGCCAGCAGCTTAGTTCTAGTGCACCTCGGCAGGATGAATCATCCCCAGCATTTT. This encodes CASSLVLVHLGRMNHPQHF.

The rearrangement uses TRBV6-1 and TRBJ1-6, with TRBD1 as a possible D gene (5 bases). Germline V gene sequence: CDR1 MNHNS, CDR2 SASEGT. The V gene lost 5 bases and the J gene lost 15 bases, with 11 bases spanning the gap. The CDR3 is 11 amino acids. CDR3 DNA: TGTGCCAGCAGTCGAGGGGCGCTCCTCCACTTT. Residues: CASSRGALLHF.

This sequence joins TRBV9 and TRBJ2-2; D unclear. This CDR3 spans 15 amino acids. V was cut by 0 bases and J by 0 bases, with 6 bases left in between. Germline V CDR1 and CDR2: SGDLS, YYNGEE. The CDR3 sequence is CASSVVGANTGELFF. Written as DNA, the CDR3 is TGTGCCAGCAGCGTAGTCGGAGCGAACACCGGGGAGCTGTTTTTT.

The V gene is TRBV18, the J gene TRBJ2-7; D is unclear. Per the germline V gene, CDR1 is KGHSH and CDR2 is LQKENI. The CDR3 spans 14 residues. V gave up 0 bases and J gave up 0 bases, with 6 bases separating them. The CDR3 region has the DNA TGTGCCAGCTCACCACCGGCGACCTCCTACGAGCAGTACTTC. Encoded protein: CASSPPATSYEQYF.

The chain employs TRBV10-3 and TRBJ2-2; D perhaps matches TRBD1 (6 bases). Trimming removed 6 bases at V and 2 bases at J, with 10 bases between. Germline V gene data show CDR1 as ENHRY and CDR2 as SYGVKD. CDR3 length: 14 amino acids. CDR3 region: CAISRDTNTGELFF. For the CDR3, the DNA is TGTGCCATCAGCCGGGACACAAACACCGGGGAGCTGTTTTTT.

The chain links TRBV6-5 to TRBJ2-5; D may be TRBD2 (6 bases). The ends were cut back, 6 bases at V and 4 bases at J, with 15 bases in the middle. This CDR3 has 14 amino acids. The V gene's germline CDR1 is MNHEY and CDR2 SVGAGI. The CDR3 DNA follows: TGTGCCAGCAGCCTGTTCGGGGGAGGAGAGACCCAGTACTTC. The encoded protein is CASSLFGGGETQYF.

The rearrangement joins TRBV6-4 to TRBJ2-5; 9 bases are shared with TRBD2. Germline V gene sequence: CDR1 MRHNA, CDR2 SNTAGT. V trimming: 3 bases; J trimming: 2 bases; junction bases outside the gene matches: 4. This CDR3 comprises 15 residues. CDR3 in amino acids: CASSELAGAQETQYF. CDR3 in DNA: TGTGCCAGCAGTGAGTTAGCGGGGGCTCAAGAGACCCAGTACTTC.

This clone was recorded only once. The chain couples TRBV5-1 to TRBJ1-2; unclear D gene. Germline V gene data show CDR1 as SGHRS and CDR2 as YFSETQ. The CDR3 spans 18 residues. V was shortened by 4 bases and J by 3 bases, with 25 bases between the two germline ends. CDR3 sequence reads: CASSEISGREPSDYGYTF. CDR3 in DNA: TGCGCCAGCAGCGAAATCTCAGGAAGGGAACCCTCTGACTATGGCTACACCTTC.

The V call is TRBV18, the J call TRBJ1-1; D is possibly TRBD1 (6 bases). Germline V gene lookup returns CDR1 KGHSH and CDR2 LQKENI. Trimming left V 5 bases short and J 0 bases short, with 13 bases between. This CDR3 is 15 amino acids long. In nucleotides, the CDR3 is TGTGCCAGCTCATTGACCGGGACATTGAACACTGAAGCTTTCTTT. This translates into CASSLTGTLNTEAFF.

The V call is TRBV27, the J call TRBJ2-7; D is unclear. Trimming cost V 5 bases and J 0 bases, with 8 bases left between them. From germline, CDR1 is MNHEY and CDR2 SMNVEV (reference sequence). The CDR3 runs to 13 residues. The CDR3 is CASSRDFSYEQYF. The CDR3, as DNA: TGTGCCAGCAGTCGAGACTTCTCCTACGAGCAGTACTTC.

The chain joins TRBV7-9 to TRBJ2-7; D call uncertain. Trimming left V 1 base short and J 9 bases short, with 22 bases between. CDR3 length: 16 residues. Germline V lookup: CDR1 SEHNR, CDR2 FQNEAQ (reference sequence). The CDR3 DNA follows: TGTGCCAGCAGCTTAGGGTCCGGCATCTCCTGGGTAGGGCAGTACTTC. Protein sequence: CASSLGSGISWVGQYF.

V usage is TRBV5-1 and J usage is TRBJ2-2; D unclear. The CDR3 runs to 14 residues. Trimming cost V 0 bases and J 6 bases, with 9 bases left between them. The V gene's germline CDR1 is SGHRS and CDR2 YFSETQ. The CDR3: CASSLARLAGELFF. DNA of the CDR3: TGCGCCAGCAGCTTGGCACGTTTGGCCGGGGAGCTGTTTTTT.

This clone was found a few times. This rearrangement joins TRBV4-1 to TRBJ1-2; TRBD1 is a possible D gene (5 bases). Germline CDR1 and CDR2: MGHRA and YSYEKL. The germline V and J ends were trimmed by 0 bases and 3 bases, with 11 bases remaining between them. The CDR3 extends over 15 amino acids. CDR3 DNA sequence: TGCGCCAGCAGCCAAGACGGGACGTCGGACTATGGCTACACCTTC. This sequence encodes CASSQDGTSDYGYTF.

The chain is built from TRBV12-5 and TRBJ1-1, with TRBD1 as a possible D gene (5 bases). Germline loops: CDR1 LGHNT, CDR2 FRNRAP. The CDR3 is made up of 16 amino acids. The V gene lost 1 base and the J gene lost 0 bases, with 12 bases spanning the gap. The CDR3 is CASGLGGEYLNTEAFF. CDR3 coding DNA: TGTGCTAGTGGTTTGGGGGGGGAGTACCTGAACACTGAAGCTTTCTTT.

This clone has only a few counts. V usage is TRBV7-8 and J usage is TRBJ1-3; 9 nucleotides agree with TRBD1. The CDR3 loop spans 15 amino acids. CDR1 is SGHVS and CDR2 is FQNEAQ in the germline V gene. The J segment lost 4 bases and the V segment lost 3 bases, leaving 4 bases of the junction unmatched. The CDR3 here is CASSLGQGTGNTIYF. CDR3 bases: TGTGCCAGCAGCTTGGGACAGGGTACGGGAAACACCATATATTTT. The variable domain in full, completed from reference TRBV7-8 and TRBJ1-3, reads GAGVSQSPRYKVAKRGQDVALRCDPISGHVSLFWYQQALGQGPEFLTYFQNEAQLDKSGLPSDRFFAERPEGSVSTLKIQRTQQEDSAVYLCASSLGQGTGNTIYFGEGSWLTVV.

The chain carries TRBV28 and TRBJ1-1; 7 bases are shared with TRBD1. Germline values: CDR1 MDHEN, CDR2 SYDVKM. This CDR3 contains 13 residues. V lost 11 bases and J lost 4; bases outside the gene matches: 10. The CDR3: CASGGGAGTEAFF. Here the CDR3 DNA reads TGTGCCTCAGGGGGGGGCGCGGGCACTGAAGCTTTCTTT.

This rearrangement joins TRBV11-3 to TRBJ2-1; D might be TRBD2 (5 bases). CDR1 is SGHNT and CDR2 is YENEEA in the germline V gene. V gave up 2 bases and J gave up 4 bases, with 15 bases separating them. This CDR3 comprises 16 residues. The DNA of the CDR3 is TGTGCCAGCAGCTTATTCGCGGGTAAAGGTTACAATGAGCAGTTCTTC. This codes for CASSLFAGKGYNEQFF.

The chain employs TRBV5-1 and TRBJ2-5; 12 bases map to TRBD2. CDR3 length: 15 residues. Germline CDR1 reads SGHRS; CDR2 reads YFSETQ. V lost 4 bases and J lost 5; bases outside the gene matches: 6. The CDR3 sequence is CASSPGLAGSETQYF. CDR3 nucleotide sequence: TGCGCCAGCAGCCCCGGACTAGCGGGGAGTGAGACCCAGTACTTC.

The chain joins TRBV4-1 to TRBJ1-6; no clear D. In germline, CDR1 is MGHRA, CDR2 YSYEKL. The germline V and J ends were trimmed by 2 bases and 0 bases, with 8 bases remaining between them. CDR3 length: 16 residues. The CDR3 DNA reads as TGCGCCAGCAGCCAACAGGAGAGCTCCTATAATTCACCCCTCCACTTT. Protein sequence: CASSQQESSYNSPLHF.